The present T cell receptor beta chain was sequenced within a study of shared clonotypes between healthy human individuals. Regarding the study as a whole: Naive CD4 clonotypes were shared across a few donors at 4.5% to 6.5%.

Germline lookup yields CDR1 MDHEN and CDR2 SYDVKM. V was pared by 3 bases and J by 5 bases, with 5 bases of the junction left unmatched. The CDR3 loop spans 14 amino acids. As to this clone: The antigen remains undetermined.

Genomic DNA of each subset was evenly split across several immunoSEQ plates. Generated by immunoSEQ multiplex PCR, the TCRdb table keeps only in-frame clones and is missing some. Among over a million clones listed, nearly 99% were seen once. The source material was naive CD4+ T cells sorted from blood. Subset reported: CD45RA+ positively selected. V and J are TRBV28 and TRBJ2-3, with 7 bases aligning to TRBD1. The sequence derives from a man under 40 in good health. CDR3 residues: CASSFDRVRDTQYF. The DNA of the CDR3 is TGTGCCAGCAGTTTTGACAGGGTCAGAGATACGCAGTATTTT.